This passage covers 31 T cell receptor beta chains from one sample sequenced in a study of post-analysis software for immune sequencing data. Broader study findings: TRBV5-6, TRBV5-1 and TRBV20-1 were among 4 or 5 TRBV segments more frequent in patients than controls.

Tagging with unique molecular identifiers was a feature of the TCR beta cDNA libraries. TCRdb redid the calling of the PCR reads with MiXCR, one entry per CDR3 protein. The data hold approximately 730,000 distinct CDR3 sequences, with 46% observed a single time. No antigen has been identified for these receptors. Sequencing was done on a sample of blood. These receptors were taken from a girl aged 5-17 years with multiple sclerosis.

The rearrangement joins TRBV7-6 to TRBJ1-1; 9 positions agree with TRBD1. The CDR3 length is 18 residues. J was trimmed by 3 bases and V by 1 base; bases with no gene match: 12. Per the germline V gene, CDR1 is SGHVS and CDR2 is FNYEAQ. Written as DNA, the CDR3 is TGTGCCAGCAGCTTAGTTGTGGGACAGGGCAATGTTGACACTGAAGCTTTCTTT. Translating gives CASSLVVGQGNVDTEAFF.

This chain uses TRBV29-1 with TRBJ2-1, with D uncertain. CDR3 size: 14 residues. Deletions cut 7 bases from V and 2 bases from J, with 15 bases between. From germline, CDR1 is SQVTM and CDR2 ANQGSEA. The CDR3 is CSDKTAEAYNEQFF. Here the CDR3 DNA reads TGCAGCGACAAGACCGCCGAGGCCTACAATGAGCAGTTCTTC.

The chain recombines TRBV20-1 with TRBJ1-2; the D gene is possibly TRBD1 (5 bases). V was trimmed by 3 bases and J by 4 bases, leaving 12 bases between them. Germline lookup yields CDR1 DFQATT and CDR2 SNEGSKA (reference sequence). The CDR3 runs to 13 residues. CDR3: CSASAGAAYGYTF. The DNA for the CDR3 is TGCAGTGCTAGTGCCGGGGCCGCCTATGGCTACACCTTC.

This clonotype turned up a few times. This chain connects TRBV7-8 to TRBJ2-1, with no clear D. The germline V and J ends were trimmed by 3 bases and 9 bases, with 6 bases remaining between them. The CDR3 runs 11 residues. The V gene's germline CDR1 is SGHVS and CDR2 FQNEAQ. The CDR3 spells CASSFPGEQFF. The CDR3 DNA is TGTGCCAGCAGCTTCCCTGGTGAGCAGTTCTTC.

The chain is built from TRBV7-2 and TRBJ2-4; unclear D gene. The CDR3 has 15 residues. Germline V gene lookup returns CDR1 SGHTA and CDR2 FQGNSA. The germline V and J ends were trimmed by 5 bases and 0 bases, with 11 bases remaining between them. CDR3 sequence reads: CASSRHDLAKNIQYF. DNA for the CDR3: TGTGCCAGCAGCAGGCACGATCTAGCCAAAAACATTCAGTACTTC.

This chain joins TRBV20-1 and TRBJ2-3; D could derive from TRBD1 or TRBD2 (5 bases each). The CDR3 spans 15 residues. In germline, CDR1 is DFQATT, CDR2 SNEGSKA (reference sequence). The V gene lost 0 bases and the J gene lost 3 bases, with 13 bases spanning the gap. The CDR3 loop is CSARDVGEYTDTQYF. DNA for the CDR3: TGCAGTGCTAGAGATGTGGGGGAATATACAGATACGCAGTATTTT.

The J gene is TRBJ1-2, the V gene TRBV6-6, with D tentatively TRBD1 (5 bases). This CDR3 contains 16 residues. Germline CDR1 reads MNHNY; CDR2 reads SVGAGI (reference sequence). V was clipped by 2 bases and J by 4 bases, with 17 bases between them. Here the CDR3 reads CASSYGAGDPTYGYTF. DNA for the CDR3: TGTGCCAGCAGTTACGGGGCCGGGGACCCTACCTATGGCTACACCTTC.

In this sample, this clonotype turned up a few times. The chain couples TRBV10-3 to TRBJ1-5; D gene unclear. The germline V and J ends were trimmed by 3 bases and 3 bases, with 15 bases remaining between them. The CDR3 loop spans 16 amino acids. Germline loops: CDR1 ENHRY, CDR2 SYGVKD. The DNA for the CDR3 is TGTGCCATCAGTGAATGGTCGCAGGCCCTCAATCAGCCCCAGCATTTT. Translating gives CAISEWSQALNQPQHF.

The chain recombines TRBV12-3 or TRBV12-4 with TRBJ1-1, with D uncertain. There are 11 residues in the CDR3. Trimming left V 0 bases short and J 4 bases short, with 0 bases between. The CDR3 protein is CASSLATEAFF. In nucleotides, the CDR3 is TGTGCCAGCAGTTTAGCCACTGAAGCTTTCTTT.

The chain carries TRBV27 and TRBJ2-7; possibly TRBD2 for D (5 bases). Trimming left V 8 bases short and J 2 bases short, with 16 bases between. The CDR3 spans 14 residues. The germline gives CDR1 MNHEY, CDR2 SMNVEV (reference sequence). The CDR3 reads CASSNGMNPYEQYF. The CDR3 DNA reads TGTGCCAGCTCAAACGGGATGAACCCCTACGAGCAGTACTTC.

This clonotype was seen more than once but under ten times. The gene calls are TRBV20-1 and TRBJ2-1; 8 positions match TRBD2. Germline V gives CDR1 DFQATT, CDR2 SNEGSKA (reference sequence). The J segment lost 6 bases and the V segment lost 7 bases, leaving 11 bases of the junction unmatched. The CDR3 sequence is 14 residues long. The CDR3 loop is CSVPVGTRINEQFF. The CDR3 coding sequence is TGCAGTGTGCCGGTTGGGACTAGAATCAATGAGCAGTTCTTC.

J is TRBJ2-4 and V is TRBV13, with D possibly being TRBD1 or TRBD2 (5 bases each). CDR3 length: 15 residues. Per the germline V gene, CDR1 is PRHDT and CDR2 is FYEKMQ (reference sequence). Trimming left V 4 bases short and J 4 bases short, with 14 bases between. CDR3 bases: TGTGCCAGCAGCTCCCGCTTAGAGGGGAAAAACATTCAGTACTTC. Residues: CASSSRLEGKNIQYF.

This clonotype was observed once. V and J are TRBV29-1 and TRBJ1-2, with TRBD1 matching 9 bases. J was trimmed by 1 base and V by 7 bases; bases with no gene match: 10. Germline CDR1 and CDR2: SQVTM and ANQGSEA. This CDR3 comprises 15 residues. CDR3 residues: CSAAGQGGGNYGYTF. CDR3 DNA sequence: TGCAGCGCTGCGGGACAGGGCGGAGGTAACTATGGCTACACCTTC.

The V and J genes are TRBV20-1 and TRBJ2-5; D remains ambiguous. V shed 6 bases and J shed 6 bases, with 11 bases lying between them. The CDR3 length is 11 residues. CDR1 is DFQATT, CDR2 SNEGSKA, per germline (reference sequence). The DNA for the CDR3 is TGCAGTGCGGGATCTCAGAAGACCCAGTACTTC. Translating it yields CSAGSQKTQYF.

The V gene is TRBV20-1, the J gene TRBJ2-7, with TRBD1 as a possible D gene (6 bases). CDR3 length: 16 amino acids. CDR1 DFQATT and CDR2 SNEGSKA come from the germline V gene (reference sequence). V gave up 0 bases and J gave up 2 bases, with 17 bases separating them. The CDR3: CSARDEGTPTPYEQYF. The CDR3 DNA reads as TGCAGTGCTAGAGATGAAGGGACACCGACCCCCTACGAGCAGTACTTC.

This clonotype appeared a few times. The gene calls are TRBV12-3 or TRBV12-4 and TRBJ2-7; 8 positions agree with TRBD2. This CDR3 is built from 14 residues. V was clipped by 5 bases and J by 3 bases; unmatched bases: 6. The CDR3 region has the DNA TGTGCCAGCAGTCCACGGGAGGGCGGCTACGAGCAGTACTTC. Its translation is CASSPREGGYEQYF.

The V gene is TRBV7-9, the J gene TRBJ1-1; D unclear. Germline V lookup: CDR1 SEHNR, CDR2 FQNEAQ (reference sequence). The V end lost 5 bases, the J end lost 6 bases, and 4 bases lay between the germline ends. The CDR3 is 10 residues long. The DNA for the CDR3 is TGTGCCAGCAGCCCTGCTGAAGCTTTCTTT. This encodes CASSPAEAFF.

This clonotype was picked up a small number of times. V gene TRBV20-1 combines with J gene TRBJ2-7; no definite D call. Germline CDR1 is DFQATT and CDR2 is SNEGSKA (reference sequence). This CDR3 is built from 12 residues. V was clipped by 4 bases and J by 0 bases, with 7 bases between them. The CDR3 spells CSAKPSSYEQYF. CDR3 coding DNA: TGCAGTGCTAAGCCTAGCTCCTACGAGCAGTACTTC.

This clonotype showed up just a few times. The rearrangement links TRBV7-2 to TRBJ2-3; D is uncertain. Germline loops: CDR1 SGHTA, CDR2 FQGNSA. The V and J ends lost 9 bases and 4 bases respectively, with 14 bases between them. This CDR3 is 13 amino acids long. The CDR3 DNA sequence: TGTGCCAGTCGGAAAGGGCTCGCAGATACGCAGTATTTT. It codes for CASRKGLADTQYF. The full variable domain, with the rest looked up from reference TRBV7-2 and TRBJ2-3, is GAGVSQSPSNKVTEKGKDVELRCDPISGHTALYWYRQSLGQGLEFLIYFQGNSAPDKSGLPSDRFSAERTGGSVSTLTIQRTQQEDSAVYLCASRKGLADTQYFGPGTRLTVL.

This clonotype showed up just a few times. The V call is TRBV6-5, the J call TRBJ2-3; D is unresolved. Germline V gene sequence: CDR1 MNHEY, CDR2 SVGAGI. V was trimmed by 6 bases and J by 4 bases, leaving 11 bases between them. This CDR3 spans 13 amino acids. CDR3 residues: CASSPSPPDTQYF. CDR3 coding DNA: TGTGCCAGCAGCCCGTCCCCCCCAGATACGCAGTATTTT.

This clonotype was observed a few times. This chain joins TRBV19 and TRBJ2-1; D may be TRBD1 (6 bases). Germline V lookup: CDR1 LNHDA, CDR2 SQIVND (reference sequence). V gave up 7 bases and J gave up 3 bases, with 13 bases separating them. This CDR3 is built from 14 residues. CDR3 region: CASNRDTGYNEQFF. The DNA of the CDR3 is TGTGCCAGTAACCGGGACACCGGCTACAATGAGCAGTTCTTC.

The V and J genes are TRBV5-1 and TRBJ2-7, with D perhaps matching TRBD2 (6 bases). Germline values: CDR1 SGHRS, CDR2 YFSETQ. The CDR3 sequence is 13 residues long. V was clipped by 3 bases and J by 7 bases, with 14 bases between them. This CDR3 is CASSYGGGNEQYF. The CDR3 DNA follows: TGCGCCAGCAGCTACGGGGGAGGCAATGAGCAGTACTTC.

This clonotype was observed a few times. The gene calls are TRBV28 and TRBJ1-2; unclear D gene. CDR3 length: 13 amino acids. CDR1 is MDHEN, CDR2 SYDVKM, per germline. Between the trimmed V and J ends, which lost 7 bases and 7 bases, there was a span of 16 bases. CDR3 protein: CASTLPGRGGYTF. The CDR3 nucleotides read TGTGCCAGCACCCTACCTGGACGGGGTGGCTACACCTTC.

This clonotype was found many times. The chain combines TRBV7-9 with TRBJ2-3; D not resolved. This CDR3 comprises 12 residues. The germline gives CDR1 SEHNR, CDR2 FQNEAQ (reference sequence). The ends were cut back, 6 bases at V and 3 bases at J, with 7 bases in the middle. CDR3: CASSLRTDTQYF. The CDR3 nucleotides read TGTGCCAGCAGTTTAAGGACAGATACGCAGTATTTT.

This clonotype was detected once. CDR3 region: CASSDLFSGANVLTF. Here the CDR3 DNA reads TGTGCCAGCAGTGACTTGTTCTCTGGGGCCAACGTCCTGACTTTC. This sequence joins TRBV6-1 and TRBJ2-6; D gene ambiguous. Germline V gives CDR1 MNHNS, CDR2 SASEGT. The CDR3 covers 15 residues. V dropped 3 bases and J dropped 0 bases, with 6 bases sitting between them.

To note about this clonotype: Its ends do not fully match the called genes, so a read error is possible. The chain recombines TRBV6-5 with TRBJ1-1; possibly TRBD1 for D (5 bases). The germline CDR1 and CDR2 sequences are MNHEY and SVGAGI. CDR3 size: 14 residues. DNA for the CDR3: TGTGCCGGCAGTTACGGGGCAGGGTACGCTGAAGCTTTCTTT. Protein product: CAGSYGAGYAEAFF.

This clonotype was seen only a few times. The V call is TRBV4-3, the J call TRBJ2-4; 7 positions agree with TRBD2. Trimming cost V 0 bases and J 3 bases; bases outside gene matches: 2. Germline V lookup: CDR1 LGHNA, CDR2 YSLEER. The length of the CDR3 is 15 residues. Written as DNA, the CDR3 is TGCGCCAGCAGCCAAGATCCTAGCGGCAAAAACATTCAGTACTTC. Encoded protein: CASSQDPSGKNIQYF.

The sample holds a few counts of this clonotype. The V gene is TRBV20-1, the J gene TRBJ2-7, with 10 bases matching TRBD2. J gave up 7 bases and V 3 bases, and 15 bases lay outside the gene matches. Germline V lookup: CDR1 DFQATT, CDR2 SNEGSKA (reference sequence). CDR3 length: 16 residues. This CDR3 is CSARASGSFWAGEQYF. DNA of the CDR3: TGCAGTGCTAGGGCTAGCGGGAGTTTCTGGGCGGGGGAGCAGTACTTC.

V and J are TRBV20-1 and TRBJ2-7; 9 bases align to TRBD2. The DNA matches TRBJ2-5 better at its end, which makes the J call doubtful. In germline, CDR1 is DFQATT, CDR2 SNEGSKA (reference sequence). The CDR3 runs to 15 residues. The CDR3 reads CSAPIPGGRAETQYF. As DNA, the CDR3 is TGCAGTGCTCCAATCCCGGGCGGGAGGGCGGAGACCCAGTACTTC.

This clonotype was detected a few times. The chain links TRBV6-1 to TRBJ2-7; 9 positions match TRBD2. This CDR3 comprises 14 residues. Germline values: CDR1 MNHNS, CDR2 SASEGT. V shed 5 bases and J 6 bases; nucleotides not matched to a gene: 8. CDR3 in DNA: TGTGCCAGCAGTCGGACTAGCGAGTTGGCCGAGCAGTACTTC. It translates to CASSRTSELAEQYF.

The sample holds one count of this clonotype. This chain uses TRBV6-5 with TRBJ2-1; TRBD2 matches at 10 bases. The junction had 12 bases not matched to a gene; V was cut back by 6 bases and J by 10 bases. The CDR3 totals 15 residues. Germline V gene data show CDR1 as MNHEY and CDR2 as SVGAGI. In DNA form, the CDR3 reads TGTGCCAGCAGCCGACTAGCGGGCCCTCCTCCGGAGCAGTTCTTC. Residues: CASSRLAGPPPEQFF.